This T cell receptor beta chain was observed in a study of vaccination and CD4 T cells after COVID-19. Background on the study: The makeup of the convalescents was six males and four females, two of them Hispanic. Those taking part got two shots of either the BNT162b2 or the mRNA-1273 vaccine. Overall study findings and caveats: Only after vaccination were a median approximately 86% of convalescents' reactive clones seen. The median count of SARS-CoV-2-reactive clonotypes rose from roughly 21 to 40, not significantly.

Germline loops: CDR1 MNHNS, CDR2 SASEGT. V lost 1 base and J lost 5; bases outside the gene matches: 3. The CDR3 covers 15 residues. Cultured CD4+ T cell DNA underwent sequencing with the Oncomine TCR Beta short-read assay. TCRdb ran MiXCR on the PCR reads and lists one entry per CDR3 protein. This sample yields 15,000 to 20,000 distinct CDR3 sequences, of which less than 60% are seen a single time; roughly 9.1% belongs to the top ten. The treatment denotes: roughly 11-day PBMC culture with coronavirus spike peptide pools or control peptides (ViraFEST assay). As for this clonotype: Its antigen is not known.

Sequenced sample: CD4+ T cells from blood, cultured in vitro. This TCR derives from a human donor who had recovered from COVID-19. The chain is built from TRBV6-1 and TRBJ2-5, with TRBD2 matching 11 bases. The CDR3 reads CASSEVAGGPETQYF. CDR3 sequence (DNA): TGTGCCAGCAGTGAAGTAGCGGGAGGGCCGGAGACCCAGTACTTC.